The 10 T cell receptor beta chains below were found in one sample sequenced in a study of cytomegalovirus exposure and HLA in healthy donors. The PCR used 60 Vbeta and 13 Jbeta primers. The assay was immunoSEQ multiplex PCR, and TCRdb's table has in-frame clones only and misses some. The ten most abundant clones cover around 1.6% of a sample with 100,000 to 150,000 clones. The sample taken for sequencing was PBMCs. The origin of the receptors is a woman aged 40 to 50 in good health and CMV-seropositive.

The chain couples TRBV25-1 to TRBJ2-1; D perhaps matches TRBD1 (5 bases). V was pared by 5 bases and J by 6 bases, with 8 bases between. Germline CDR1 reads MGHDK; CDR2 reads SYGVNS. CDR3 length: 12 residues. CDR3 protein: CASSLTVNEQFF. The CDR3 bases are TGTGCCAGCAGTTTGACAGTCAATGAGCAGTTCTTC.

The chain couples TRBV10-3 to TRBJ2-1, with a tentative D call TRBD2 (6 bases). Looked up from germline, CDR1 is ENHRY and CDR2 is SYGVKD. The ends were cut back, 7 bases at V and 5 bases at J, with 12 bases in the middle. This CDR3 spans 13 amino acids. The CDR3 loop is CAITTGVDNEQFF. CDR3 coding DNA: TGTGCCATCACAACGGGGGTGGACAATGAGCAGTTCTTC.

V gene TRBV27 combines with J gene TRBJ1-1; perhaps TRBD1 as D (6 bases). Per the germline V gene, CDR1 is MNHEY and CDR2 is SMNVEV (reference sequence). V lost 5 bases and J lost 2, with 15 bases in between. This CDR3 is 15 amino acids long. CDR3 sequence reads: CASSPQTGINTEAFF. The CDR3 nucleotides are TGTGCCAGCAGTCCCCAGACAGGCATAAACACTGAAGCTTTCTTT.

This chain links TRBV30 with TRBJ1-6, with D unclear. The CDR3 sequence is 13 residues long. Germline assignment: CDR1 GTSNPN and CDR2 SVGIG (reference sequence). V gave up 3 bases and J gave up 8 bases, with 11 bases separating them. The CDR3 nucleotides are TGTGCCTGGAGGATCCTCCGGGATTCACCCCTCCACTTT. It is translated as CAWRILRDSPLHF.

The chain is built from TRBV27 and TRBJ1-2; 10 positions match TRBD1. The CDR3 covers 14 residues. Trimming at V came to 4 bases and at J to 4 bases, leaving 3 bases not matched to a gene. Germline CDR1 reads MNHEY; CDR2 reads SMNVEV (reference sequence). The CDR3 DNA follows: TGTGCCAGCAGTTCCGGGACAGGGGTCTATGGCTACACCTTC. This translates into CASSSGTGVYGYTF.

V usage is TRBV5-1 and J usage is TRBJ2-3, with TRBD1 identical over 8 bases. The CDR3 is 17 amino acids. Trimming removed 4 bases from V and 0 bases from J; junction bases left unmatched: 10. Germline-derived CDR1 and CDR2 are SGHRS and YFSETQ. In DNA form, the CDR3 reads TGCGCCAGCAGCACCTATCCGACAGGGGCTAGCACAGATACGCAGTATTTT. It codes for CASSTYPTGASTDTQYF. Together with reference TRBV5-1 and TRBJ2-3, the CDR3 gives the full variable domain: KAGVTQTPRYLIKTRGQQVTLSCSPISGHRSVSWYQQTPGQGLQFLFEYFSETQRNKGNFPGRFSGRQFSNSRSEMNVSTLELGDSALYLCASSTYPTGASTDTQYFGPGTRLTVL.

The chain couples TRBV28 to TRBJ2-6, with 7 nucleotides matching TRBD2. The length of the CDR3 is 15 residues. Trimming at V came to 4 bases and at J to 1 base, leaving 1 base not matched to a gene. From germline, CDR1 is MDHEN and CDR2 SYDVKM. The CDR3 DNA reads TGTGCCAGCAGTTCCGGGGGGTCTGGGGCCAACGTCCTGACTTTC. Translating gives CASSSGGSGANVLTF.

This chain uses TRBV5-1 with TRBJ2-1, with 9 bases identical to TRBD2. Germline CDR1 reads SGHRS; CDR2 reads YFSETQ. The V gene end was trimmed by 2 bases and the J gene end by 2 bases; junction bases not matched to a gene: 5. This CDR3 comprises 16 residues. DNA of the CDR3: TGCGCCAGCAGCTTATCTCCTAGCGGGACCTACAATGAGCAGTTCTTC. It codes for CASSLSPSGTYNEQFF.

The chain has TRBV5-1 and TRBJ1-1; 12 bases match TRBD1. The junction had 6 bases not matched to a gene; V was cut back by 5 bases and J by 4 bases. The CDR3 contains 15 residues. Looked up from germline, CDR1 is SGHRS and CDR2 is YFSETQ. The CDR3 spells CASRPGQGARTEAFF. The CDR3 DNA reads TGCGCCAGCAGACCGGGACAGGGGGCGCGCACTGAAGCTTTCTTT. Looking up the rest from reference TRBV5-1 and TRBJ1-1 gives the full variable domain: KAGVTQTPRYLIKTRGQQVTLSCSPISGHRSVSWYQQTPGQGLQFLFEYFSETQRNKGNFPGRFSGRQFSNSRSEMNVSTLELGDSALYLCASRPGQGARTEAFFGQGTRLTVV.

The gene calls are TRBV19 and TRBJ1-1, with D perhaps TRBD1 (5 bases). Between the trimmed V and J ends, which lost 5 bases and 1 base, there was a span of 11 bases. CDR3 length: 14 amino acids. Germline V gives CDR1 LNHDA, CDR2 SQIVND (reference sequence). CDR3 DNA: TGTGCCAGTAGTCCCTGGGGGGAGAACACTGAAGCTTTCTTT. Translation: CASSPWGENTEAFF.